Following are 23 T cell receptor beta chains from one sample sequenced in a study of T cell responses to AZD1222 COVID-19 vaccine. Only in-frame clones appear in the TCRdb table, and some are missing; sequencing was by immunoSEQ multiplex PCR. The sample records 130,000 to 150,000 clones, 75% to 85% being singletons. The sample in question was peripheral blood, obtained on day 0 of MenACWY control vaccination. Receptor source: an adult in good health.

This clone has more than one count but fewer than ten. The gene calls are TRBV11-2 and TRBJ1-1; D gene unclear. CDR1 and CDR2 from the germline V gene are SGHAT and FQNNGV. CDR3 size: 15 residues. V was cut by 0 bases and J by 6 bases, with 14 bases left in between. The CDR3 reads CASSLDPGPRAEAFF. The DNA for the CDR3 is TGTGCCAGCAGCTTAGATCCCGGACCCAGAGCTGAAGCTTTCTTT.

This sequence joins TRBV28 and TRBJ2-5; D call uncertain. The germline V gene has CDR1 MDHEN and CDR2 SYDVKM. The V and J ends lost 2 bases and 5 bases respectively, with 15 bases between them. The CDR3 runs to 15 residues. The CDR3 nucleotides read TGTGCCAGCAGTTTAGGCTACCGTCAAGCGGAGACCCAGTACTTC. It encodes CASSLGYRQAETQYF.

The sample holds one count of this clone. The chain uses TRBV9 and TRBJ2-7; D may be TRBD1 or TRBD2 (6 bases each). CDR3 size: 15 residues. Germline CDR1 reads SGDLS; CDR2 reads YYNGEE. The V end was cut by 0 bases, the J end by 6 bases, with 16 bases between. The CDR3 DNA reads TGTGCCAGCAGCGTAGAGGGGGGCCGCTTGGGCGAGCAGTACTTC. Amino acids: CASSVEGGRLGEQYF.

This chain connects TRBV23-1 to TRBJ2-7, with TRBD2 matching over 7 bases. TRBV23-1 is sorted into the ORF group, with uncertain function. This CDR3 region has 11 residues. V trimming: 1 base; J trimming: 9 bases; junction bases outside the gene matches: 0. CDR3 region: CASSQWGGQYF. The CDR3 nucleotides are TGCGCCAGCAGTCAATGGGGGGGGCAGTACTTC.

This clone was counted once. The chain recombines TRBV7-9 with TRBJ1-1, with D perhaps TRBD1 (5 bases). This CDR3 spans 17 amino acids. The germline CDR1 and CDR2 sequences are SEHNR and FQNEAQ (reference sequence). V lost 1 base and J 10 bases, leaving 25 bases between the germline ends. The CDR3 here is CASSLENGLSGSGVAFF. CDR3 DNA sequence: TGTGCCAGCAGCTTAGAAAACGGTCTATCAGGGTCCGGGGTAGCTTTCTTT.

The V and J genes are TRBV5-4 and TRBJ1-4, with TRBD1 identical over 7 bases. Germline V gives CDR1 SGHNT, CDR2 YYREEE (reference sequence). CDR3 length: 15 amino acids. With 4 bases clipped from V and 5 bases from J, the junction kept 8 bases outside the gene matches. The CDR3 nucleotides are TGTGCCAGCAGCACATCCCAGGGGGGGAATGAAAAACTGTTTTTT. Protein sequence: CASSTSQGGNEKLFF.

The count of this clone is one. Other nucleotide sequences from this sample produce the same CDR3. The CDR3 here is CASRVSGANVLTF. CDR3 bases: TGTGCCAGCCGGGTGTCAGGGGCCAACGTCCTGACTTTC. V usage is TRBV6-5 and J usage is TRBJ2-6; D unresolved. V dropped 8 bases and J dropped 4 bases, with 9 bases sitting between them. Germline assignment: CDR1 MNHEY and CDR2 SVGAGI. CDR3 length equals 13 residues.

This clone was counted a few times. The V call is TRBV11-1, the J call TRBJ2-7; TRBD2 aligns across 9 bases. This CDR3 spans 13 amino acids. V lost 5 bases, J lost 6 bases, and 5 bases stayed unmatched. CDR1 and CDR2 (germline): SGHAT, FQDESV (reference sequence). The CDR3: CASSAGGVGEQYV. CDR3 in DNA: TGTGCCAGCAGCGCGGGGGGGGTCGGCGAGCAGTACGTC.

The chain is built from TRBV7-3 and TRBJ2-2; D gene ambiguous. The CDR3 spans 15 residues. V lost 5 bases to trimming and J lost 2 bases, with 12 bases between them. Germline V CDR1 and CDR2: SGHTA, FQGTGA. CDR3: CASSLDIFNTGELFF. CDR3 nucleotides: TGTGCCAGCAGCCTCGACATCTTTAACACCGGGGAGCTGTTTTTT.

The V call is TRBV5-4, the J call TRBJ2-2; 11 nucleotides match TRBD2. The CDR3 consists of 16 residues. The trim removed 3 bases at V and 4 bases at J, leaving 5 bases unmatched. Germline V CDR1 and CDR2: SGHNT, YYREEE (reference sequence). For the CDR3, the DNA is TGTGCCAGCAGCTCTCGACTAGCGGGGTCCACCGGGGAGCTGTTTTTT. It yields the protein CASSSRLAGSTGELFF.

This chain connects TRBV7-3 to TRBJ2-1; maybe TRBD2 (7 bases). CDR1 SGHTA and CDR2 FQGTGA come from the germline V gene. The length of the CDR3 is 17 residues. V was shortened by 1 base and J by 3 bases, with 16 bases between the two germline ends. The DNA of the CDR3 is TGTGCCAGCAGCTTAATTGGAGGCGGGGGCCTCTACAATGAGCAGTTCTTC. Its translation is CASSLIGGGGLYNEQFF.

The chain joins TRBV30 to TRBJ1-5; D not certain. Germline V CDR1 and CDR2: GTSNPN, SVGIG (reference sequence). V gave up 2 bases and J gave up 1 base, with 6 bases separating them. The CDR3 length is 13 residues. CDR3 loop: CAWSRASNQPQHF. The CDR3 nucleotides are TGTGCCTGGAGTCGTGCCAGCAATCAGCCCCAGCATTTT.

The rearrangement joins TRBV6-6 to TRBJ1-1; D unresolved. The CDR3 spans 18 residues. The V gene's germline CDR1 is MNHNY and CDR2 SVGAGI (reference sequence). Trimming took 5 bases from V and 0 from J, leaving 22 bases between them. In nucleotides, the CDR3 is TGTGCCAGCAGTCTTATCGTAATGACGGGAGCCATGAACACTGAAGCTTTCTTT. Amino acid sequence: CASSLIVMTGAMNTEAFF.

Points on this clone: The junction departs from the called germline gene at one end, perhaps through a read error. J is TRBJ1-2 and V is TRBV5-4, with D possibly matching TRBD1 (5 bases). The germline V gene encodes CDR1 SGHNT and CDR2 YYREEE (reference sequence). This CDR3 has 14 amino acids. The CDR3: CASSLVGGDYSYTF. The CDR3 nucleotides read TGTGCCAGCAGCTTGGTTGGCGGGGACTATAGCTACACCTTC.

This clone was picked up a small number of times. The chain employs TRBV19 and TRBJ2-1; possibly TRBD1 for D (6 bases). Trimming removed 1 base from V and 0 bases from J, with 16 bases in between. This CDR3 region has 18 residues. Germline-derived CDR1 and CDR2 are LNHDA and SQIVND (reference sequence). CDR3 DNA: TGTGCCAGTAGTATAGGTAGCCTTGGACAGAGCTCCTACAATGAGCAGTTCTTC. Its protein is CASSIGSLGQSSYNEQFF.

The CDR3 loop is CASSRTLGGSHSYNEQFF. The CDR3 DNA is TGTGCCAGCAGCCGCACCCTGGGGGGCAGCCACTCCTACAATGAGCAGTTCTTC. The chain couples TRBV5-4 to TRBJ2-1; TRBD1 or TRBD2 may be the D gene (6 bases each). CDR3 length: 18 amino acids. The ends were cut back, 4 bases at V and 0 bases at J, with 20 bases in the middle. Germline CDR1 SGHNT, CDR2 YYREEE (reference sequence).

The CDR3 DNA sequence: TGTGCCAGCAGCCGACTAGCGGGGGTCCAAGAGACCCAGTACTTC. It specifies CASSRLAGVQETQYF. This chain connects TRBV11-1 to TRBJ2-5; 12 bases map to TRBD2. There are 15 residues in the CDR3. Germline V CDR1 and CDR2: SGHAT, FQDESV (reference sequence). V shed 5 bases, J shed 1 base, and the junction held 2 bases outside the gene matches.

This chain joins TRBV28 and TRBJ1-5, with D maybe TRBD1 (6 bases). V was trimmed by 7 bases and J by 10 bases, leaving 20 bases between them. CDR1 and CDR2 (germline): MDHEN, SYDVKM. This CDR3 is built from 14 residues. The CDR3 loop reads CASILQGASRPQHF. Written as DNA, the CDR3 is TGTGCCAGCATCCTACAGGGTGCTTCACGACCCCAGCATTTT.

The V gene is TRBV9, the J gene TRBJ2-4; 7 nucleotides agree with TRBD1. The CDR3 length is 15 residues. Germline trimming cut 3 bases from V and 2 bases from J; bases unmatched to any gene: 5. The V gene's germline CDR1 is SGDLS and CDR2 YYNGEE. DNA for the CDR3: TGTGCCAGCAGCGGAGCACAGGGGACCAAAAACATTCAGTACTTC. Amino acids: CASSGAQGTKNIQYF.

This rearrangement joins TRBV18 to TRBJ2-7, with D uncertain. The CDR3 runs 14 residues. V was pared by 2 bases and J by 7 bases, with 15 bases between. Germline CDR1 is KGHSH and CDR2 is LQKENI. The CDR3 protein is CASSPNSLLGEQYF. As DNA, the CDR3 is TGTGCCAGCTCACCAAACAGTTTGTTGGGAGAGCAGTACTTC.

The chain couples TRBV19 to TRBJ2-2; TRBD1 agrees at 7 bases. V gave up 7 bases and J gave up 0 bases; unmatched junction bases: 5. Germline-derived CDR1 and CDR2 are LNHDA and SQIVND (reference sequence). This CDR3 spans 15 amino acids. CDR3 loop: CASTVDRTNTGELFF. CDR3 DNA: TGTGCCAGTACGGTGGACAGGACGAACACCGGGGAGCTGTTTTTT.

This chain links TRBV28 with TRBJ1-1; D unclear. V lost 8 bases to trimming and J lost 5 bases, with 15 bases between them. Looked up from germline, CDR1 is MDHEN and CDR2 is SYDVKM. The CDR3 contains 13 residues. The CDR3 region is CASETGVGTEAFF. CDR3 DNA sequence: TGTGCCAGCGAAACTGGGGTGGGGACTGAAGCTTTCTTT.

The V gene is TRBV7-9, the J gene TRBJ2-6, with D perhaps TRBD2 (7 bases). Trimming cost V 2 bases and J 4 bases, with 18 bases left between them. Germline V gives CDR1 SEHNR, CDR2 FQNEAQ (reference sequence). The CDR3 totals 18 residues. The CDR3 nucleotides read TGTGCCAGCAGCTTAACCCTCGGGGCGGGGGCCGGGGCCAACGTCCTGACTTTC. Amino acid sequence: CASSLTLGAGAGANVLTF.